The rows below give T cell receptor beta chains drawn from one sample of a study of blood T cell repertoires in COVID-19. Clones were sequenced by immunoSEQ multiplex PCR, and TCRdb holds only the in-frame ones, with some missing. This table holds about 150,000 clones, 86% found once. Sequenced sample: PBMCs or T cells enriched from blood (not recorded which). All receptors derive from a man in his fifties or sixties who had recovered from COVID-19. The CDR3 runs from the conserved cysteine through the conserved F or W. Each record gives: J gene, D gene, V gene, clone size, CDR3 DNA, CDR3 protein. D genes are given only for firm matches. The size field is filled for only some rows; it gives once, few, many or a size class.

TRBJ2-5	NA	TRBV5-1	NA	TGCGCCAGCAGCTTACGGGGAGGAGCGGAGACCCAGTACTTC	CASSLRGGAETQYF
TRBJ2-1	TRBD2	TRBV5-1	NA	TGCGCCAGCAGCCCGGGCGGGACTAGCGGTTACAATGAGCAGTTCTTC	CASSPGGTSGYNEQFF
TRBJ2-1	TRBD2	TRBV7-2	NA	TGTGCCAGCAGCTTAGGGGCTAGCGGGCATTACAATGAGCAGTTCTTC	CASSLGASGHYNEQFF
TRBJ2-1	NA	TRBV27	once	TGTGCCAGCAGTCCACGGGTGGGGGGTAATCCGCTCTTC	CASSPRVGGNPLF
TRBJ2-4	TRBD2	TRBV5-5	NA	TGTGCCAGCAGCCCAGGGACTAGCAGACTACAGTACTTC	CASSPGTSRLQYF
TRBJ1-4	TRBD1	TRBV19	NA	TGTGCCAGTAGTATCCGGGACAGGCGGGGCGAAAAACTGTTTTTT	CASSIRDRRGEKLFF
TRBJ2-1	TRBD2	TRBV6-5	NA	TGTGCCAGCAGTTATCCCAGCGGGAGAGGAGGAGAGCAGTTCTTC	CASSYPSGRGGEQFF
TRBJ2-5	NA	TRBV5-1	NA	TGCGCCAGCAGCATTTCCGGGACAAATAAAGAGACCCAGTACTTC	CASSISGTNKETQYF
TRBJ1-1	TRBD1	TRBV7-9	NA	TGTGCCAGCAGCCCGGGACAGGGCAGTTCGAACACTGAAGCTTTCTTT	CASSPGQGSSNTEAFF
TRBJ1-6	TRBD1	TRBV15	NA	TGTGCCACCAGCAGAGAGACCGGGACAGGGAGCGATTCACCCCTCCACTTT	CATSRETGTGSDSPLHF